This T cell receptor (beta chain) was captured in a study of blood T cell repertoires in COVID-19. Study-level background: Acute and convalescent COVID-19 samples came from the United States, Italy and Spain. Sources were T cells, B-cell-depleted T cells, or PBMCs; the material itself was cDNA or gDNA.

Germline V CDR1 and CDR2: SGHRS, YFSETQ. CDR3 size: 17 residues. After removal of 7 bases from V and 4 bases from J, the junction contained 12 bases not matched to a gene. How the authors handled the data: By means of reference gene primer amplification, nucleated cell counts were estimated. Assay used: immunoSEQ multiplex PCR; TCRdb lists only in-frame clones, some missing. From that table come the V and J calls and clone size; the DNA was used to work out D and trimming. The sample has 95,000 or so clones; 75% to 85% are singletons. Sample: peripheral blood. This sequence originates from a woman older than 75 with active or convalescent COVID-19. This chain connects TRBV5-1 to TRBJ2-6; 9 bases align to TRBD1. The CDR3 is CASWEGTGISGANVLTF. In nucleotides, the CDR3 is TGCGCCAGCTGGGAAGGGACAGGGATTTCAGGGGCCAACGTCCTGACTTTC.